This TCR beta chain emerged from a study of regulatory T cells in long-lasting Graves disease. This clonotype was observed at least ten times. Its antigen is unknown. Points from the study as a whole: Small numbers of samples may have cut accuracy. Newly diagnosed Graves' patients exceeded persistent ones in TCR diversity. Examination was confined to peripheral blood, excluding thyroid tissue. More public clonotypes were shared by persistent patients (about 2,700) than by new patients (about 1,000).

Documented time point: persistent/refractory GD, antithyroid drugs over 5 years with positive TRAb. The TCR library was made from RNA that had been extracted from PBMCs in TRIzol. Researchers made TCR beta libraries by using iRepertoire HTBI primers and running Arm-PCR on CDR3 regions. TCRdb fed the multiplex PCR reads into MiXCR, producing one record per CDR3 protein. The table has about 310,000 distinct CDR3 sequences, more than 20% seen once. Germline loops: CDR1 MDHEN, CDR2 SYDVKM. The CDR3 totals 13 residues. The V end was cut by 5 bases, the J end by 8 bases, with 16 bases between. This TCR derives from a female donor with Graves disease. Sequencing used peripheral blood mononuclear cells (PBMCs), obtained when the disease was refractory, from a patient treated with antithyroid drugs. The rearrangement uses TRBV28 and TRBJ2-7; the D call may be TRBD1 or TRBD2 (5 bases each). Written as DNA, the CDR3 is TGTGCCAGCAGTAGCTCCGGGACGATCCAGCAGTACTTC. Translating it yields CASSSSGTIQQYF.